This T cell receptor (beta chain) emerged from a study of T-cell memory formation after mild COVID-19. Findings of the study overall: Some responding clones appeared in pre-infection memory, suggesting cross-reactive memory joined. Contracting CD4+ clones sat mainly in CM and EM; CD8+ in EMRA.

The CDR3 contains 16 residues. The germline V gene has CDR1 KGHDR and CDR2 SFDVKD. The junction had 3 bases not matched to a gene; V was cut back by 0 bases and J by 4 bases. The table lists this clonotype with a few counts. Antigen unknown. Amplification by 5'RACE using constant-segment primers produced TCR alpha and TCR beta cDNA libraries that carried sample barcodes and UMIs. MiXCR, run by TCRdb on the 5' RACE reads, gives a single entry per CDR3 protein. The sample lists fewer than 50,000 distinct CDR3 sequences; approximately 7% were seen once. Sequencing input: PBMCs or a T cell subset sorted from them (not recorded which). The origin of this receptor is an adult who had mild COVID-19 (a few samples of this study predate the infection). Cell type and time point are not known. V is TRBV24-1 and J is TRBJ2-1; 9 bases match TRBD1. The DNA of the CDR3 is TGTGCCACCAGTGATTTGGGGACAGGGCCTTACAATGAGCAGTTCTTC. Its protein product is CATSDLGTGPYNEQFF.